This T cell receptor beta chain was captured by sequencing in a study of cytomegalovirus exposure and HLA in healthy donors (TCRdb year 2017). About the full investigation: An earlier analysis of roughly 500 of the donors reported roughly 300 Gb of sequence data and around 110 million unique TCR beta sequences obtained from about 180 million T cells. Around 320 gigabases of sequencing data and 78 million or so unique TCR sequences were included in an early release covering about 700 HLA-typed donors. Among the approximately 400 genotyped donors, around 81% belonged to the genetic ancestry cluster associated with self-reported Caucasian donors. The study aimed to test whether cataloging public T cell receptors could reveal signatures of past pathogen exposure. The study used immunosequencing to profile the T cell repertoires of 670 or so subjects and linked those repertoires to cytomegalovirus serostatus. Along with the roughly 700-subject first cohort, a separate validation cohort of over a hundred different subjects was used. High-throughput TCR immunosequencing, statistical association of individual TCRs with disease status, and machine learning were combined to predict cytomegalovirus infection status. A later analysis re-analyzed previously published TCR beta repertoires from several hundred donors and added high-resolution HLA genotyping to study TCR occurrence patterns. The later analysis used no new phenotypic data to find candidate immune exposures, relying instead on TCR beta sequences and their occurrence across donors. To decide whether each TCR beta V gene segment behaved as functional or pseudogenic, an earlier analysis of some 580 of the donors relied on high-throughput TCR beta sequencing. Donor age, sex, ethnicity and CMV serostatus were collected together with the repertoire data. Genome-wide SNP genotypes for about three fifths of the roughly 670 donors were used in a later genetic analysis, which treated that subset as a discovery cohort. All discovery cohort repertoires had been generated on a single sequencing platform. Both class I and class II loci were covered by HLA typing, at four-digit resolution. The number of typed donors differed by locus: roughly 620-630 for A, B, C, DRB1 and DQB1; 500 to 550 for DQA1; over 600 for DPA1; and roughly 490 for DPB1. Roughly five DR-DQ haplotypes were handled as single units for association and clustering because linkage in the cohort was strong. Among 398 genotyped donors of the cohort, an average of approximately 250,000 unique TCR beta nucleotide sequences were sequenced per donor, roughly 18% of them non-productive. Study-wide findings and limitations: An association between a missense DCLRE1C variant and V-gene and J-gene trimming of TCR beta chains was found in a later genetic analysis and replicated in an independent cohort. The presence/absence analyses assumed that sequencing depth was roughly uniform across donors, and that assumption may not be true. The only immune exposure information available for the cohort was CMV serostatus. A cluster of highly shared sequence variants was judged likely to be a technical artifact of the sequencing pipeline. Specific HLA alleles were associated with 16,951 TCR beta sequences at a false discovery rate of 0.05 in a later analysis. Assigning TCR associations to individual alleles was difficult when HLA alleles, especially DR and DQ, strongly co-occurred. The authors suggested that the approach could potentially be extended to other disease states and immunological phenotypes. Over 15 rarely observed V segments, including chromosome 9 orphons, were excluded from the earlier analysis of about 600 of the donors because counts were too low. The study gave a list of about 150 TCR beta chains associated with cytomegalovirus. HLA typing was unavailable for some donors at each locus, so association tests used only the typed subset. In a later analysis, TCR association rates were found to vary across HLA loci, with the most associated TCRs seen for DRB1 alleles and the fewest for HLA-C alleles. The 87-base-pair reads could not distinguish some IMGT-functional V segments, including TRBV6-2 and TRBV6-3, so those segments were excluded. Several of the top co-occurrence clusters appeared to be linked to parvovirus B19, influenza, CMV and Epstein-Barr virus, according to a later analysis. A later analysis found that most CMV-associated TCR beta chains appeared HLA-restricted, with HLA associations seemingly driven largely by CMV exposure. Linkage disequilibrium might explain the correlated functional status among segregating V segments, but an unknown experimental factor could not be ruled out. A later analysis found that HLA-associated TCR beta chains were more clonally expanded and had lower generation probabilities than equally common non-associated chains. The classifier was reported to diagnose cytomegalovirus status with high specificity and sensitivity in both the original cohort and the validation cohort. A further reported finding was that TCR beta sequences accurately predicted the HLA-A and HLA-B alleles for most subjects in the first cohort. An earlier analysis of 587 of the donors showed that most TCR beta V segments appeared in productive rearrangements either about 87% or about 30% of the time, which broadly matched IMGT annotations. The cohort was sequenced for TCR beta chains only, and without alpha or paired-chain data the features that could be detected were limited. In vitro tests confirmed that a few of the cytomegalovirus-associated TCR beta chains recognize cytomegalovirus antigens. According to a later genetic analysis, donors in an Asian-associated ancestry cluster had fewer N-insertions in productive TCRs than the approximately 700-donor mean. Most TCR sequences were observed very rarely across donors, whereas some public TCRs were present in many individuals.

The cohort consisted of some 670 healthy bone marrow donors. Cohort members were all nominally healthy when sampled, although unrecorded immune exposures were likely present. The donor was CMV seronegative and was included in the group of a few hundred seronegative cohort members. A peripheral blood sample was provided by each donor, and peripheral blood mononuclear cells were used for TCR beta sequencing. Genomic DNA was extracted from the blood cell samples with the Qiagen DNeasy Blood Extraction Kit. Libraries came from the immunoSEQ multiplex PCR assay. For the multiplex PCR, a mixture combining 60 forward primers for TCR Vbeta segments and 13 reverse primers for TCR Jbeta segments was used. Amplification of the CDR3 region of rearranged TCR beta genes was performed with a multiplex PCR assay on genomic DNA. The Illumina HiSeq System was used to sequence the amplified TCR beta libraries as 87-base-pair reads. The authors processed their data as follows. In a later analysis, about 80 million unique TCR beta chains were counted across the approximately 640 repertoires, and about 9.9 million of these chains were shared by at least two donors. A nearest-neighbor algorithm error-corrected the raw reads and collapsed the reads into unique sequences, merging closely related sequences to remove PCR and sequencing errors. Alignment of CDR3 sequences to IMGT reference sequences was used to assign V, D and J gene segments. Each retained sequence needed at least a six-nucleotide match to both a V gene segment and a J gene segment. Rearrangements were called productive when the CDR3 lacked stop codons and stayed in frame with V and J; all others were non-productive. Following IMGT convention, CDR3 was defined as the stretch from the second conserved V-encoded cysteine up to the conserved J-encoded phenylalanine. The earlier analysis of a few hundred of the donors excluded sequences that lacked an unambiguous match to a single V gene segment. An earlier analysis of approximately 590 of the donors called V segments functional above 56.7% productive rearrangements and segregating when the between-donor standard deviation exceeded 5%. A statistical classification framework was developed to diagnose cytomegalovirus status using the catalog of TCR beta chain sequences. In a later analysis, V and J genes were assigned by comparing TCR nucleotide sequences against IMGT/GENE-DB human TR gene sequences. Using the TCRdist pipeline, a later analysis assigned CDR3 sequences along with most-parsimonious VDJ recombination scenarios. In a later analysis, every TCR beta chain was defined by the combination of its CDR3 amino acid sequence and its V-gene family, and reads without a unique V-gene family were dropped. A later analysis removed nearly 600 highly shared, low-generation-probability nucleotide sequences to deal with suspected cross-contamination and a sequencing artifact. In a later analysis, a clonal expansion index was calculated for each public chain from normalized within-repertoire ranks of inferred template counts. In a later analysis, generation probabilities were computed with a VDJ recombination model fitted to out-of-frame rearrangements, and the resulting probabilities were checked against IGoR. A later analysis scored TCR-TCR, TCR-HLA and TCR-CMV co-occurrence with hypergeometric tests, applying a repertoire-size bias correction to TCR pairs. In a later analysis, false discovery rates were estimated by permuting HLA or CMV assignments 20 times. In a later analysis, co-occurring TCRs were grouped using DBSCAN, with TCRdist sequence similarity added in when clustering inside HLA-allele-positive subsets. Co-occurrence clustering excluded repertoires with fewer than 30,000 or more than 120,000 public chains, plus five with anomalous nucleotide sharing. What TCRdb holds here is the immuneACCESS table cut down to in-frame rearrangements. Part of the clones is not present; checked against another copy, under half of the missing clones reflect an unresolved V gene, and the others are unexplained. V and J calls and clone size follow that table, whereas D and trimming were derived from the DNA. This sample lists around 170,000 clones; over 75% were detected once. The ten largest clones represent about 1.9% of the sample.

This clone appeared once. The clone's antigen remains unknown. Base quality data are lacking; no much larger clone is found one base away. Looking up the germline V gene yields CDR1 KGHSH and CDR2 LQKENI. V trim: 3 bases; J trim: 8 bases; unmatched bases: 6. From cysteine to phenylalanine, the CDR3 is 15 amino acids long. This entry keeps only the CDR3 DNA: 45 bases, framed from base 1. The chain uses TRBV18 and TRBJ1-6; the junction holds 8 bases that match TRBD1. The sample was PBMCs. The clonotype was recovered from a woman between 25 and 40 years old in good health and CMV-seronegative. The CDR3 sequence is CASSPRQGFYSPLHF. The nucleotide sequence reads TGTGCCAGCTCACCCAGACAGGGGTTTTATTCACCCCTCCACTTT.